This T cell receptor (beta chain) was observed in a study of shared clonotypes between healthy human individuals. The ends lost 7 bases at V and 5 bases at J; junction bases unmatched: 5. Germline assignment: CDR1 MGHDK and CDR2 SYGVNS. This CDR3 has 13 amino acids. The method was immunoSEQ multiplex PCR; TCRdb's version includes in-frame clones alone and lacks a portion of them. The data contain a few million clones, more than 80% of them singletons. Study-wide findings and caveats: Naive subsets usually exceeded memory subsets in estimated richness. Across a handful of donors, naive CD4 shared around 5.1%, naive CD8 over 3%, memory CD4 roughly 2.1%, memory CD8 about 0.38%.

As to this clone: The antigen is not known.

The receptor comes from a young man in good health. The V and J genes are TRBV25-1 and TRBJ1-1; 9 positions agree with TRBD1. Sequenced input: naive CD4+ T cells sorted from blood. Subset defined: CD45RA+ positively selected. The DNA of the CDR3 is TGTGCCAGCACTGGACAGGGGAAAACTGAAGCTTTCTTT. It specifies CASTGQGKTEAFF.